This is a list of T cell receptor beta chains from one sample in a study of T cells in localized non-small cell lung cancer. Produced via immunoSEQ multiplex PCR; TCRdb's table is partial and in-frame only. The repertoire has some 1,900 clones, under 25% of them found once; the top ten carry roughly 15%. Source: lung tumor tissue, taken before any cancer treatment. These receptors came from a female donor older than 55 with stage II squamous cell lung carcinoma. The CDR3 runs from the conserved cysteine through the conserved F or W. Each record gives: J gene, D gene, clone size, V gene, CDR3 protein, CDR3 DNA. D genes are given only for firm matches. Where a row states a size, it is once, few, many or the class of an expanded clone; other rows omit it.

TRBJ2-5	-	medium-sized	TRBV9	CASSVSPTSSETQYF	TGTGCCAGCAGCGTATCTCCGACTAGTTCGGAGACCCAGTACTTC
TRBJ2-1	TRBD2	-	TRBV15	CATRSTSGGTGYNEQFF	TGTGCCACCAGGTCGACTAGCGGGGGTACAGGGTACAATGAGCAGTTCTTC
TRBJ1-6	TRBD1	large	TRBV6-1	CASSEALTGTKNSPLHF	TGTGCCAGCAGTGAAGCGTTGACAGGGACTAAAAATTCACCCCTCCACTTT
TRBJ1-2	TRBD1	-	TRBV29-1	CSGASTGDYGYTF	TGCAGCGGGGCAAGTACAGGGGATTATGGCTACACCTTC
TRBJ1-4	-	-	TRBV11-3	CASSLGTVGEKLFF	TGTGCCAGCAGCTTAGGGACAGTAGGGGAAAAACTGTTTTTT
TRBJ1-5	-	few	TRBV9	CASSVEGDQPQHF	TGTGCCAGCAGTGTAGAGGGGGATCAGCCCCAGCATTTT
TRBJ2-1	TRBD2	few	TRBV6-1	CASSEGGTTYNEQFF	TGTGCCAGCAGTGAAGGGGGGACTACCTACAATGAGCAGTTCTTC
TRBJ2-1	TRBD1	-	TRBV5-1	CASSLTGPNSEQFF	TGCGCCAGCAGCCTGACAGGGCCGAATAGTGAGCAGTTCTTC
TRBJ1-4	-	large	TRBV19	CASSTAGEKLFF	TGTGCCAGTAGTACAGCAGGTGAAAAACTGTTTTTT
TRBJ1-6	TRBD1	-	TRBV19	CASSPRQGPSPLHF	TGTGCCAGTAGTCCCCGACAGGGACCCTCACCCCTCCACTTT
TRBJ1-5	-	medium-sized	TRBV11-3	CASSLRQGNQPQHF	TGTGCCAGCAGCCTAAGACAGGGCAATCAGCCCCAGCATTTT
TRBJ2-4	-	-	TRBV11-3	CASSLVAGPKNIQYF	TGTGCCAGCAGCTTAGTTGCGGGGCCTAAAAACATTCAGTACTTC
TRBJ1-6	-	few	TRBV28	CAGSSGFVKDSPLHF	TGTGCCGGTTCCTCAGGGTTTGTTAAGGATTCACCCCTCCACTTT
TRBJ1-4	TRBD1	-	TRBV25-1	CASSEWTGNEKLFF	TGTGCCAGCAGTGAATGGACAGGGAATGAAAAACTGTTTTTT
TRBJ2-1	TRBD1	-	TRBV6-8	CASSKDRVYNEQFF	TGTGCCAGCAGTAAGGACAGGGTCTACAATGAGCAGTTCTTC
TRBJ1-4	-	few	TRBV14	CASSFSTNEKLFF	TGTGCCAGCAGCTTTTCAACTAATGAAAAACTGTTTTTT
TRBJ2-7	TRBD2	-	TRBV9	CASGGLLAGGSYEQYF	TGTGCCAGCGGAGGACTACTAGCGGGAGGTTCCTACGAGCAGTACTTC
TRBJ2-1	TRBD2	few	TRBV11-3	CASSLEGFGRNEQFF	TGTGCCAGCAGCTTGGAGGGGTTCGGGAGGAATGAGCAGTTCTTC
TRBJ1-2	-	-	TRBV14	CASSQESWANYGYTF	TGTGCCAGCAGCCAAGAGAGTTGGGCCAACTATGGCTACACCTTC
TRBJ2-7	-	medium-sized	TRBV11-3	CASSLDKASYEQYF	TGTGCCAGCAGCTTAGATAAGGCTTCCTACGAGCAGTACTTC
TRBJ2-3	-	-	TRBV7-5	CASSLLAGSTDTQYF	TGTGCCAGCAGCTTACTAGCGGGAAGCACAGATACGCAGTATTTT
TRBJ2-1	-	-	TRBV11-3	CASSVGTAGAYNEQFF	TGTGCCAGCAGCGTGGGGACAGCGGGGGCCTACAATGAGCAGTTCTTC
TRBJ1-2	-	few	TRBV28	CASSLGDWASGYTF	TGTGCCAGCAGCTTAGGGGACTGGGCCTCTGGCTACACCTTC
TRBJ1-5	-	-	TRBV19	CASSITGTEQPQHF	TGTGCCAGTAGTATTACAGGGACGGAGCAGCCCCAGCATTTT
TRBJ2-3	TRBD1	medium-sized	TRBV11-3	CASSRDRGRGSDTQYF	TGTGCCAGCAGCAGAGACAGGGGGCGAGGTTCTGATACGCAGTATTTT
TRBJ2-7	-	-	TRBV6-8	CASSYSGGGEQYF	TGTGCCAGCAGTTATTCTGGCGGAGGCGAGCAGTACTTC
TRBJ1-2	-	-	TRBV10-2	CASGRTDLGYTF	TGCGCCAGCGGGAGGACAGATCTAGGCTACACCTTC
TRBJ1-4	-	-	TRBV9	CASTYAGEKLFF	TGTGCCAGCACATACGCGGGTGAAAAACTGTTTTTT
TRBJ2-7	-	few	TRBV10-3	CAISASSESSYEQYF	TGTGCCATCAGTGCTAGCTCAGAAAGCTCCTACGAGCAGTACTTC
TRBJ2-1	-	-	TRBV10-2	CASSESNVGSGNEQFF	TGCGCCAGCAGTGAGTCCAACGTTGGTAGCGGCAATGAGCAGTTCTTC
TRBJ1-5	-	-	TRBV19	CASSPDGPTQPQHF	TGTGCCAGTAGCCCAGACGGCCCCACACAGCCCCAGCATTTT
TRBJ1-2	-	-	TRBV5-1	CASSEEGLAYGYTF	TGCGCCAGCAGTGAGGAGGGGCTTGCATATGGCTACACCTTC
TRBJ2-1	TRBD2	medium-sized	TRBV6-8	CASIRAGEGEQFF	TGTGCCAGCATAAGAGCGGGGGAGGGTGAGCAGTTCTTC
TRBJ2-3	-	-	TRBV10-2	CASSDQGTRMDTQYF	TGCGCCAGCAGTGATCAGGGCACGAGGATGGATACGCAGTATTTT
TRBJ2-6	-	medium-sized	TRBV6-8	CASSFAQPGSGANVLTF	TGTGCCAGCAGCTTCGCGCAACCGGGATCTGGGGCCAACGTCCTGACTTTC
TRBJ1-3	-	-	TRBV18	CASSPDHGGPRLGNTIYF	TGTGCCAGCTCACCAGATCATGGAGGACCTCGTCTGGGAAACACCATATATTTT
TRBJ1-5	-	-	TRBV19	CASLGEIGRGSNQPQHF	TGTGCCAGCCTTGGGGAAATTGGACGGGGAAGCAATCAGCCCCAGCATTTT
TRBJ1-5	-	-	TRBV6-8	CASSANTVRGNQPQHF	TGTGCCAGCAGCGCGAACACCGTCCGGGGCAATCAGCCCCAGCATTTT
TRBJ1-2	TRBD1	few	TRBV30	CAWRGGRGYGYTF	TGTGCCTGGAGAGGGGGCAGGGGGTATGGCTACACCTTC
TRBJ1-2	-	-	TRBV19	CASTGWQVQFYGYTF	TGTGCCAGTACGGGATGGCAGGTACAATTCTATGGCTACACCTTC
TRBJ2-1	-	medium-sized	TRBV6-8	CASSYSGAEQFF	TGTGCCAGCAGTTACTCTGGTGCTGAGCAGTTCTTC
TRBJ1-2	TRBD1	large	TRBV9	CASRSRSGTGGDGYTF	TGTGCCAGCAGGTCCCGCTCCGGGACAGGGGGCGATGGCTACACCTTC
TRBJ2-7	TRBD2	few	TRBV11-3	CASSLGPVASGPSTYEQYF	TGTGCCAGCAGCTTGGGTCCGGTGGCTAGCGGGCCTTCCACCTACGAGCAGTACTTC
TRBJ1-1	TRBD1	large	TRBV6-1	CASSEADRAGAFF	TGTGCCAGCAGTGAAGCGGACAGGGCAGGAGCTTTCTTT
TRBJ1-5	TRBD1	-	TRBV11-3	CASSLQQGAYQPQHF	TGTGCCAGCAGCTTGCAGCAGGGGGCCTATCAGCCCCAGCATTTT
TRBJ2-7	-	few	TRBV14	CASNPSGGGYEQYF	TGTGCCAGCAACCCAAGTGGAGGGGGCTACGAGCAGTACTTC
TRBJ1-2	-	-	TRBV6-8	CASTNPGQNYGYTF	TGTGCCAGCACGAACCCAGGGCAAAACTATGGCTACACCTTC
TRBJ1-2	-	-	TRBV30	CAWSSGGGANYGYTF	TGTGCCTGGAGTAGTGGGGGCGGCGCTAACTATGGCTACACCTTC
TRBJ2-7	-	few	TRBV6-8	CASSPTGYEQYF	TGTGCCAGCAGCCCTACTGGTTACGAGCAGTACTTC